The 18 T cell receptor beta chains below all came from one sample that was sequenced in a study of cytomegalovirus exposure and HLA in healthy donors. Primers for the PCR totalled 60 Vbeta and 13 Jbeta. Profiled with immunoSEQ multiplex PCR; TCRdb holds only in-frame clones, not every one. The sample lists some 150,000 clones, about 71% occurring once. Sequenced material: PBMCs. The receptor source for this set is a woman in her thirties in good health and CMV-seronegative.

This chain joins TRBV5-1 and TRBJ1-5, with 9 bases that match TRBD1. Germline lookup yields CDR1 SGHRS and CDR2 YFSETQ. Trimming removed 1 base from V and 5 bases from J; junction bases left unmatched: 4. The CDR3 is 15 amino acids. This CDR3 is CASSLSGDRDQPQHF. The CDR3 coding sequence is TGCGCCAGCAGCTTGTCGGGGGACAGGGATCAGCCCCAGCATTTT.

The V call is TRBV7-9, the J call TRBJ2-1; possibly TRBD2 for D (5 bases). V gave up 3 bases and J gave up 4 bases, with 10 bases separating them. This CDR3 spans 14 amino acids. CDR1 is SEHNR and CDR2 is FQNEAQ in the germline V gene (reference sequence). This CDR3 reads CASSLVGGYNEQFF. CDR3 DNA sequence: TGTGCCAGCAGCTTGGTAGGCGGGTACAATGAGCAGTTCTTC. The entire variable domain, with the rest obtained from reference TRBV7-9 and TRBJ2-1, is as follows: DTGVSQNPRHKITKRGQNVTFRCDPISEHNRLYWYRQTLGQGPEFLTYFQNEAQLEKSRLLSDRFSAERPKGSFSTLEIQRTEQGDSAMYLCASSLVGGYNEQFFGPGTRLTVL.

This chain connects TRBV9 to TRBJ2-3; 7 bases agree with TRBD2. The germline V gene has CDR1 SGDLS and CDR2 YYNGEE. This CDR3 has 15 residues. J lost 4 bases, V lost 0 bases, and 5 bases had no gene match. The CDR3 is CASSVDGRIADTQYF. The CDR3 DNA is TGTGCCAGCAGCGTAGACGGGAGGATCGCAGATACGCAGTATTTT. The full variable domain, its missing parts supplied by reference TRBV9 and TRBJ2-3, is DSGVTQTPKHLITATGQRVTLRCSPRSGDLSVYWYQQSLDQGLQFLIQYYNGEERAKGNILERFSAQQFPDLHSELNLSSLELGDSALYFCASSVDGRIADTQYFGPGTRLTVL.

The chain is built from TRBV9 and TRBJ2-7; D unclear. This CDR3 has 14 residues. Trimming pared 4 bases from V and 5 bases from J, leaving 16 bases between. Germline V gene sequence: CDR1 SGDLS, CDR2 YYNGEE. The CDR3 sequence: CASSPRSGVHEQYF. The DNA of the CDR3 is TGTGCCAGCAGCCCTCGCTCAGGTGTCCACGAGCAGTACTTC.

The sample holds one count of this clone. Germline and junction disagree at one end, which may indicate a read error. The chain's CDR3 is CASSPKEGAGTDSF. The CDR3 coding sequence is TGTGCCAGCAGCCCCAAAGAGGGGGCCGGGACAGACAGCTTT. The rearrangement joins TRBV7-9 to TRBJ1-3, with 7 positions matching TRBD1. CDR1 and CDR2 from the germline V gene are SEHNR and FQNEAQ (reference sequence). The CDR3 covers 14 residues.

V is TRBV7-2 and J is TRBJ1-1; D is possibly TRBD1 (5 bases). The germline gives CDR1 SGHTA, CDR2 FQGNSA. The V gene lost 2 bases and the J gene lost 6 bases, with 13 bases spanning the gap. The CDR3 totals 14 residues. The CDR3 coding sequence is TGTGCCAGCAGCTTACAGGGAGGTGATGCTGAAGCTTTCTTT. It is translated as CASSLQGGDAEAFF. The whole variable domain, remainder taken from reference TRBV7-2 and TRBJ1-1, is GAGVSQSPSNKVTEKGKDVELRCDPISGHTALYWYRQSLGQGLEFLIYFQGNSAPDKSGLPSDRFSAERTGGSVSTLTIQRTQQEDSAVYLCASSLQGGDAEAFFGQGTRLTVV.

This chain uses TRBV27 with TRBJ2-1; 10 bases agree with TRBD2. Unmatched junction bases numbered 5, after V lost 6 bases and J lost 6 bases. The CDR3 consists of 14 residues. Germline V gene lookup returns CDR1 MNHEY and CDR2 SMNVEV (reference sequence). CDR3: CASRRLAGRNEQFF. In DNA, the CDR3 is TGTGCCAGCAGAAGACTAGCGGGTCGCAATGAGCAGTTCTTC.

The V gene is TRBV2, the J gene TRBJ2-5, with TRBD1 matching over 8 bases. Judging by the DNA end, TRBJ2-7 fits better; the J call may be wrong. CDR3 length equals 14 residues. Germline values: CDR1 SNHLY, CDR2 FYNNEI. The CDR3 protein is CATNRGFSSYEQYF. CDR3 bases: TGTGCCACAAACAGGGGGTTTAGCTCCTACGAGCAGTACTTC.

This clone was observed a handful of times. The chain recombines TRBV5-5 with TRBJ1-2; D perhaps matches TRBD1 (6 bases). The CDR3 contains 14 residues. From germline, CDR1 is SGHKS and CDR2 YYEKEE (reference sequence). The V end was cut by 4 bases, the J end by 4 bases, with 14 bases between. This CDR3 is CASSPTGTSYGYTF. The CDR3 DNA sequence: TGTGCCAGCAGCCCTACCGGGACAAGCTATGGCTACACCTTC.

The chain's CDR3 is CATSRDRDRVGELFF. The CDR3 DNA is TGTGCCACCAGCAGAGACCGGGACAGGGTCGGGGAGCTGTTTTTT. This chain uses TRBV15 with TRBJ2-2; 9 nucleotides line up with TRBD1. V shed 0 bases and J 7 bases; nucleotides not matched to a gene: 3. There are 15 residues in the CDR3. Germline CDR1 and CDR2: LNHNV and YYDKDF (reference sequence).

The J gene is TRBJ2-5, the V gene TRBV6-5, with D possibly being TRBD2 (6 bases). The CDR3 sequence is 16 residues long. CDR1 is MNHEY, CDR2 SVGAGI, per germline. V gave up 4 bases and J gave up 3 bases, with 18 bases separating them. In nucleotides, the CDR3 is TGTGCCAGCAGTTTCTCGCGGGGAGGCGTAGAAGAGACCCAGTACTTC. Amino acids: CASSFSRGGVEETQYF.

V and J are TRBV5-4 and TRBJ1-2, with 7 bases lining up with TRBD1. The V gene end was trimmed by 4 bases and the J gene end by 4 bases; junction bases not matched to a gene: 10. CDR1 and CDR2 (germline): SGHNT, YYREEE (reference sequence). The length of the CDR3 is 15 residues. CDR3 sequence (DNA): TGTGCCAGCAGCCCTACCGGAGGGGGCGGCTATGGCTACACCTTC. Translation: CASSPTGGGGYGYTF.

CDR3 amino acids: CASSLSGSAYNEQFF. The CDR3, as DNA: TGTGCCAGCAGCCTTAGCGGGTCGGCCTACAATGAGCAGTTCTTC. The V call is TRBV7-3, the J call TRBJ2-1, with TRBD2 matching over 7 bases. CDR3 length: 15 amino acids. J lost 2 bases, V lost 5 bases, and 6 bases had no gene match. CDR1 and CDR2 (germline): SGHTA, FQGTGA.

The rearrangement links TRBV10-3 to TRBJ2-5; D not resolved. This CDR3 has 12 residues. Germline V gene sequence: CDR1 ENHRY, CDR2 SYGVKD. The V end was cut by 5 bases, the J end by 0 bases, with 4 bases between. For the CDR3, the DNA is TGTGCCATCAGTACAGACCAAGAGACCCAGTACTTC. The encoded protein is CAISTDQETQYF.

This chain links TRBV30 with TRBJ2-1; TRBD1 might be the D (6 bases). Germline CDR1 and CDR2: GTSNPN and SVGIG (reference sequence). The CDR3 loop spans 13 amino acids. The V end was cut by 2 bases, the J end by 6 bases, with 11 bases between. The CDR3 nucleotides are TGTGCCTGGAGTCGGGACACCATCAATGAGCAGTTCTTC. This encodes CAWSRDTINEQFF.

V and J are TRBV7-9 and TRBJ2-7; D may be TRBD1 (5 bases). The germline V and J ends were trimmed by 2 bases and 3 bases, with 8 bases remaining between them. Germline lookup yields CDR1 SEHNR and CDR2 FQNEAQ (reference sequence). The length of the CDR3 is 13 residues. CDR3 DNA: TGTGCCAGCAGCTTAAGGGGAAACTACGAGCAGTACTTC. Encoded protein: CASSLRGNYEQYF.

This clone has only a few counts. Here the CDR3 reads CATSRETGAHYEQYF. The CDR3, as DNA: TGTGCCACCAGCAGAGAGACAGGGGCGCACTACGAGCAGTACTTC. The J gene is TRBJ2-7, the V gene TRBV15; 8 bases agree with TRBD1. The V and J ends lost 0 bases and 3 bases, in that order; junction bases with no gene match: 4. The CDR3 is 15 amino acids. From germline, CDR1 is LNHNV and CDR2 YYDKDF (reference sequence).

This clone turned up a few times. This chain joins TRBV5-6 and TRBJ2-7, with D perhaps matching TRBD1 (6 bases). V was cut by 0 bases and J by 4 bases, with 8 bases left in between. CDR3 length: 13 residues. Looked up from germline, CDR1 is SGHDT and CDR2 is YYEEEE. The CDR3 nucleotides are TGTGCCAGCAGCTTGGTACAGGGTTACGAGCAGTACTTC. Amino acid sequence: CASSLVQGYEQYF. The full variable domain, rest sourced from reference TRBV5-6 and TRBJ2-7, is DAGVTQSPTHLIKTRGQQVTLRCSPKSGHDTVSWYQQALGQGPQFIFQYYEEEERQRGNFPDRFSGHQFPNYSSELNVNALLLGDSALYLCASSLVQGYEQYFGPGTRLTVT.